The 18 T cell receptor beta chains given below trace back to one sample, sequenced in a study of blood T cell repertoires in COVID-19. This table comes from immunoSEQ multiplex PCR, and its TCRdb copy is limited to in-frame clones, with some not included. The sample shows about 160,000 clones, about 85% of them seen only once. The sequenced sample was peripheral blood. These TCRs come from a human donor with acute or convalescent COVID-19. The donor label of this sample is uncertain.

The chain couples TRBV30 to TRBJ1-6, with D unresolved. The germline gives CDR1 GTSNPN, CDR2 SVGIG (reference sequence). V shed 3 bases and J shed 6 bases, with 6 bases lying between them. The CDR3 runs to 12 residues. CDR3 sequence reads: CAWRRANSPLHF. The CDR3 DNA follows: TGTGCCTGGAGGCGGGCTAATTCACCCCTCCACTTT.

The chain uses TRBV6-1 and TRBJ2-7, with TRBD1 identical over 11 bases. In germline, CDR1 is MNHNS, CDR2 SASEGT. After removal of 4 bases from V and 3 bases from J, the junction contained 8 bases not matched to a gene. The CDR3 has 16 residues. The CDR3 reads CASSVDRDRGIYEQYF. The CDR3 DNA sequence: TGTGCCAGCAGTGTTGACCGGGACAGGGGGATCTACGAGCAGTACTTC.

V usage is TRBV2 and J usage is TRBJ1-1, with D maybe TRBD1 (5 bases). V lost 8 bases and J 4 bases, leaving 17 bases between the germline ends. Germline V gene data show CDR1 as SNHLY and CDR2 as FYNNEI. This CDR3 comprises 14 residues. The CDR3 DNA follows: TGTGCCAGCGATCGGGGGGTAAGGAGCACTGAAGCTTTCTTT. Translating gives CASDRGVRSTEAFF.

The chain carries TRBV28 and TRBJ2-3, with D tentatively TRBD2 (6 bases). The CDR3 extends over 15 amino acids. Germline V gene data show CDR1 as MDHEN and CDR2 as SYDVKM. The germline V and J ends were trimmed by 5 bases and 5 bases, with 17 bases remaining between them. CDR3 sequence reads: CASSPGGPRGDTQYF. In DNA form, the CDR3 reads TGTGCCAGCAGTCCCGGGGGACCTCGGGGAGATACGCAGTATTTT.

Only one count was recorded for this clone. V usage is TRBV7-2 and J usage is TRBJ2-1; maybe TRBD2 (5 bases). Germline CDR1 is SGHTA and CDR2 is FQGNSA. V was pared by 2 bases and J by 6 bases, with 11 bases between. CDR3 size: 14 residues. The chain's CDR3 is CASSLMGVLNEQFF. In DNA form, the CDR3 reads TGTGCCAGCAGCTTAATGGGAGTACTCAATGAGCAGTTCTTC. The full variable domain, completed using reference TRBV7-2 and TRBJ2-1, is GAGVSQSPSNKVTEKGKDVELRCDPISGHTALYWYRQSLGQGLEFLIYFQGNSAPDKSGLPSDRFSAERTGGSVSTLTIQRTQQEDSAVYLCASSLMGVLNEQFFGPGTRLTVL.

The CDR3 loop reads CASSLYEGYEQYF. CDR3 sequence (DNA): TGTGCCAGCAGTTTATATGAGGGATACGAGCAGTACTTC. This chain uses TRBV28 with TRBJ2-7; a possible D gene is TRBD2 (5 bases). With 1 base removed from V and 4 bases from J, the gap between germline ends came to 8 bases. Per the germline V gene, CDR1 is MDHEN and CDR2 is SYDVKM. CDR3 size: 13 residues. Based on the CDR3 plus reference TRBV28 and TRBJ2-7, the full variable domain is DVKVTQSSRYLVKRTGEKVFLECVQDMDHENMFWYRQDPGLGLRLIYFSYDVKMKEKGDIPEGYSVSREKKERFSLILESASTNQTSMYLCASSLYEGYEQYFGPGTRLTVT.

This clone occurred once. The V and J genes are TRBV19 and TRBJ1-3; D is ambiguous. CDR3 length equals 12 residues. Germline V gene sequence: CDR1 LNHDA, CDR2 SQIVND (reference sequence). Trimming pared 3 bases from V and 8 bases from J, leaving 8 bases between. CDR3 coding DNA: TGTGCCAGTAGTATTCGTAGAGACACCATATATTTT. Protein: CASSIRRDTIYF.

The genes are TRBV5-5 and TRBJ1-6; 8 nucleotides align to TRBD1. V was clipped by 3 bases and J by 9 bases; unmatched bases: 5. Germline CDR1 is SGHKS and CDR2 is YYEKEE (reference sequence). The CDR3 runs to 14 residues. CDR3 in amino acids: CASSSRQGSSPLHF. DNA of the CDR3: TGTGCCAGCAGCTCAAGACAGGGGAGTTCACCCCTCCACTTT.

J is TRBJ1-6 and V is TRBV18; a weak D match, TRBD1 (6 bases). The CDR3 has 16 residues. Trimming left V 3 bases short and J 2 bases short, with 11 bases between. Germline-derived CDR1 and CDR2 are KGHSH and LQKENI. Written as DNA, the CDR3 is TGTGCCAGCTCACCCCTCGGACAGCCCTATAATTCACCCCTCCACTTT. It specifies CASSPLGQPYNSPLHF.

This clone has only a few counts. The chain is built from TRBV3-1 (or the pseudogene TRBV3-2) and TRBJ2-5; the match to TRBD2 covers 7 bases. Trimming removed 0 bases from V and 5 bases from J; junction bases left unmatched: 12. The CDR3 runs to 17 residues. The germline V gene encodes CDR1 LGHDT and CDR2 YNNKEL (reference sequence). This CDR3 reads CASSQDWSSGVRETQYF. The CDR3 DNA is TGTGCCAGCAGCCAAGACTGGTCTAGCGGTGTCAGGGAGACCCAGTACTTC.

Only one count was recorded for this clone. The V call is TRBV7-7, the J call TRBJ1-4; D gene uncertain. The V end was cut by 1 base, the J end by 0 bases, with 9 bases between. Germline CDR1 SSHAT, CDR2 FNYEAQ (reference sequence). The CDR3 consists of 16 residues. The CDR3 is CASSLGPGATNEKLFF. CDR3 nucleotide sequence: TGTGCCAGCAGCTTAGGACCCGGGGCAACTAATGAAAAACTGTTTTTT.

The CDR3 nucleotides are TGTGCCAGCAGCCAACCTCTCGGACTAGCGGGGGAAGAGACCCAGTACTTC. It yields the protein CASSQPLGLAGEETQYF. The chain recombines TRBV13 with TRBJ2-5; 13 nucleotides line up with TRBD2. In germline, CDR1 is PRHDT, CDR2 FYEKMQ (reference sequence). The CDR3 covers 17 residues. Germline trimming cut 5 bases from V and 3 bases from J; bases unmatched to any gene: 9.

The chain links TRBV18 to TRBJ2-7; D is possibly TRBD2 (6 bases). The length of the CDR3 is 14 residues. V lost 1 base and J lost 6, with 13 bases in between. CDR1 is KGHSH, CDR2 LQKENI, per germline. Here the CDR3 reads CASSPQSLAGEQYF. For the CDR3, the DNA is TGTGCCAGCTCACCACAGTCACTAGCTGGCGAGCAGTACTTC.

The genes are TRBV28 and TRBJ1-6, with 7 positions matching TRBD1. The CDR3 is 16 residues long. V trimming: 6 bases; J trimming: 1 base; junction bases outside the gene matches: 6. CDR1 is MDHEN, CDR2 SYDVKM, per germline. The CDR3 loop reads CASRLGTASYNSPLHF. CDR3 sequence (DNA): TGTGCCAGCAGACTAGGGACAGCGTCCTATAATTCACCCCTCCACTTT.

The gene calls are TRBV28 and TRBJ2-6; 7 positions match TRBD1. Trimming removed 6 bases from V and 4 bases from J; junction bases left unmatched: 6. The germline V gene encodes CDR1 MDHEN and CDR2 SYDVKM. The CDR3 contains 15 residues. Written as DNA, the CDR3 is TGTGCCAGCAGCAACAGGGGATCCGGGGCCAACGTCCTGACTTTC. Residues: CASSNRGSGANVLTF.

The V and J genes are TRBV7-2 and TRBJ1-6, with D hard to call. This CDR3 is built from 17 residues. V was shortened by 5 bases and J by 3 bases, with 17 bases between the two germline ends. In germline, CDR1 is SGHTA, CDR2 FQGNSA. The CDR3 DNA sequence: TGTGCCAGCAGCCCTCCCAGGATAGGCCTCTATAATTCACCCCTCCACTTT. It specifies CASSPPRIGLYNSPLHF.

In this sample, this clone turned up a few times. CDR3 region: CASSLGHYEQYF. The DNA for the CDR3 is TGCGCCAGCAGCCTAGGACACTACGAGCAGTACTTC. This chain uses TRBV5-1 with TRBJ2-7; D may be TRBD1 (5 bases). V was trimmed by 4 bases and J by 3 bases, leaving 8 bases between them. Germline CDR1 is SGHRS and CDR2 is YFSETQ. The CDR3 loop spans 12 amino acids. The variable domain in full, completed from reference TRBV5-1 and TRBJ2-7, reads KAGVTQTPRYLIKTRGQQVTLSCSPISGHRSVSWYQQTPGQGLQFLFEYFSETQRNKGNFPGRFSGRQFSNSRSEMNVSTLELGDSALYLCASSLGHYEQYFGPGTRLTVT.

The rearrangement links TRBV12-3 or TRBV12-4 to TRBJ1-5; D not resolved. The CDR3 extends over 12 amino acids. Trimming pared 6 bases from V and 7 bases from J, leaving 10 bases between. The CDR3 DNA sequence: TGTGCCAGCAGCCGAACAAAACAGCCCCAGCATTTT. It translates to CASSRTKQPQHF.